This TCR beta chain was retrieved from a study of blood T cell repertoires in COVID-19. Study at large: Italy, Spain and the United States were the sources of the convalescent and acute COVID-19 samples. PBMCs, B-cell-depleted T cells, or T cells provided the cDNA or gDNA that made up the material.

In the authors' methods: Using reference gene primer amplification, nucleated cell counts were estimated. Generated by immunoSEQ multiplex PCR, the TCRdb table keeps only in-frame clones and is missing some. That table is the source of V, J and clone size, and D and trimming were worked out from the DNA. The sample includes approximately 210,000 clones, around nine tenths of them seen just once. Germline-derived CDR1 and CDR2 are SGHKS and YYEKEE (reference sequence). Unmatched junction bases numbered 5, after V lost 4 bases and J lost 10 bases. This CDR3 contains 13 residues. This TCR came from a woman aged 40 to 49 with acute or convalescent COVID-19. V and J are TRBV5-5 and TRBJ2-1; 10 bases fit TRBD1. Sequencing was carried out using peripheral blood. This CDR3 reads CASSVTGGDEQFF. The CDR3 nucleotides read TGTGCCAGCAGCGTGACAGGGGGCGACGAGCAGTTCTTC.